This T cell receptor beta chain was sequenced for a study of siplizumab effects on memory and regulatory T cells. General observations from the study: Where siplizumab was present, mappable alloreactive CD4+ clones averaged around 63% Treg-derived, compared with around 27% in controls.

This clone was detected only once. The antigen is unknown. Trimming took 5 bases from V and 2 from J, leaving 7 bases between them. The CDR3 runs 12 residues. The germline CDR1 and CDR2 sequences are SEHNR and FQNEAQ (reference sequence). Profiled with immunoSEQ multiplex PCR; TCRdb holds only in-frame clones, not every one. Of over 65,000 clones in the sample, 93% were seen once. The sequenced sample was CD8+ T cells sorted from blood. This receptor was identified in a human donor in good health. The V and J genes are TRBV7-9 and TRBJ2-7, with no clear D. The CDR3 sequence: CASSGATYEQYF. DNA for the CDR3: TGTGCCAGCAGCGGCGCTACCTACGAGCAGTACTTC. The complete variable domain, with remaining parts taken from reference TRBV7-9 and TRBJ2-7, reads DTGVSQNPRHKITKRGQNVTFRCDPISEHNRLYWYRQTLGQGPEFLTYFQNEAQLEKSRLLSDRFSAERPKGSFSTLEIQRTEQGDSAMYLCASSGATYEQYFGPGTRLTVT.